Following are 25 T cell receptor beta chains from one sample sequenced in a study of blood T cell repertoires in COVID-19. Profiled with immunoSEQ multiplex PCR; TCRdb holds only in-frame clones, not every one. The sample yields 30,000 to 35,000 clones, roughly nine tenths seen once. Input material: peripheral blood. The receptor source for this set is a human donor in a cohort sampled during active COVID-19.

This clone has just a few counts. J is TRBJ1-6 and V is TRBV6-2 or TRBV6-3, with 11 bases aligning to TRBD1. The germline V gene encodes CDR1 MNHEY and CDR2 SVGEGT. The V segment lost 4 bases and the J segment 9 bases; nucleotides outside the gene matches: 5. This CDR3 is built from 15 residues. The CDR3: CASSSPGTGGSPLHF. DNA for the CDR3: TGTGCCAGCAGTTCCCCCGGGACAGGGGGTTCACCCCTCCACTTT.

This chain links TRBV7-2 with TRBJ2-1, with a weak D call TRBD1 (5 bases). Germline CDR1 SGHTA, CDR2 FQGNSA. Trimming cost V 6 bases and J 4 bases, with 10 bases left between them. This CDR3 contains 13 residues. The CDR3 bases are TGTGCCAGCAGTCCGCGACAGTACAATGAGCAGTTCTTC. It translates to CASSPRQYNEQFF.

Note on this clone: Other DNA sequences from this sample encode an identical CDR3 as well. This chain links TRBV7-9 with TRBJ2-5; D call uncertain. The CDR3 consists of 12 residues. Germline CDR1 and CDR2: SEHNR and FQNEAQ (reference sequence). V was clipped by 5 bases and J by 2 bases, with 6 bases between them. The CDR3 sequence: CASSILQETQYF. The CDR3, as DNA: TGTGCCAGCAGCATACTTCAAGAGACCCAGTACTTC.

This clone was recorded once. The chain has TRBV3-1 (or the pseudogene TRBV3-2) and TRBJ2-7; 8 bases fit TRBD1. The CDR3 is made up of 16 amino acids. V gave up 2 bases and J gave up 0 bases; unmatched junction bases: 6. Germline V gene sequence: CDR1 LGHDT, CDR2 YNNKEL (reference sequence). CDR3 sequence: CASSQSYRGFSYEQYF. The CDR3, as DNA: TGTGCCAGCAGCCAAAGCTACAGGGGGTTCTCCTACGAGCAGTACTTC.

The V and J genes are TRBV7-2 and TRBJ2-1; no clear D gene. Germline V CDR1 and CDR2: SGHTA, FQGNSA. This CDR3 contains 13 residues. Trimming removed 2 bases from V and 7 bases from J, with 9 bases in between. CDR3 sequence: CASSLLAVNEQFF. CDR3 sequence (DNA): TGTGCCAGCAGCTTATTGGCGGTTAATGAGCAGTTCTTC. The full variable domain, in which reference TRBV7-2 and TRBJ2-1 provide the parts outside the CDR3, is GAGVSQSPSNKVTEKGKDVELRCDPISGHTALYWYRQSLGQGLEFLIYFQGNSAPDKSGLPSDRFSAERTGGSVSTLTIQRTQQEDSAVYLCASSLLAVNEQFFGPGTRLTVL.

The gene calls are TRBV7-2 and TRBJ2-5; D may be TRBD2 (5 bases). V shed 10 bases and J shed 5 bases, with 17 bases lying between them. Looked up from germline, CDR1 is SGHTA and CDR2 is FQGNSA. CDR3 size: 13 residues. The CDR3 loop reads CATRPGIGETQYF. The CDR3 DNA reads as TGTGCCACCCGGCCGGGGATTGGTGAGACCCAGTACTTC.

V gene TRBV28 combines with J gene TRBJ2-2, with 10 bases that match TRBD2. Germline CDR1 reads MDHEN; CDR2 reads SYDVKM. The J segment lost 4 bases and the V segment lost 3 bases, leaving 11 bases of the junction unmatched. The CDR3 runs to 18 residues. CDR3 sequence reads: CASSFPLGASGSTGELFF. CDR3 sequence (DNA): TGTGCCAGCAGTTTCCCTTTGGGGGCTAGCGGGAGCACCGGGGAGCTGTTTTTT.

The rearrangement joins TRBV6-1 to TRBJ2-7, with D perhaps matching TRBD2 (6 bases). In germline, CDR1 is MNHNS, CDR2 SASEGT. V was pared by 8 bases and J by 3 bases, with 23 bases between. The CDR3 consists of 16 residues. DNA of the CDR3: TGTGCCAGCGGTGGTGGGGCTGGCGGGATCAGCTACGAGCAGTACTTC. Translation: CASGGGAGGISYEQYF.

This clone counts as medium-sized (0.01 to 0.1%). The chain joins TRBV27 to TRBJ2-2, with 7 positions matching TRBD1. This CDR3 has 15 amino acids. The germline V gene encodes CDR1 MNHEY and CDR2 SMNVEV (reference sequence). Losses at the gene ends were 4 bases for V and 8 bases for J; bases not matched to a gene: 10. The CDR3, as DNA: TGTGCCAGCAGTTCCCGGGACAGCGCTTCTGGGGAGCTGTTTTTT. Amino acids: CASSSRDSASGELFF.

This rearrangement joins TRBV9 to TRBJ1-2; possible D gene TRBD1, 6 bases. The V and J ends lost 5 bases and 4 bases respectively, with 15 bases between them. Germline lookup yields CDR1 SGDLS and CDR2 YYNGEE. The CDR3 spans 14 residues. The CDR3 here is CASSSETGAYGYTF. The CDR3, as DNA: TGTGCCAGCAGTTCCGAGACAGGAGCCTATGGCTACACCTTC.

The V and J genes are TRBV29-1 and TRBJ2-1; no clear D. Per germline, CDR1 SQVTM and CDR2 ANQGSEA. The CDR3 extends over 9 amino acids. Trimming removed 0 bases at V and 14 bases at J, with 5 bases between. CDR3 sequence: CSVEDFKFF. In DNA form, the CDR3 reads TGCAGCGTTGAAGATTTTAAGTTCTTC.

This chain connects TRBV10-3 to TRBJ2-7; 8 bases agree with TRBD1. Germline CDR1 and CDR2: ENHRY and SYGVKD. The V segment lost 5 bases and the J segment 3 bases; nucleotides outside the gene matches: 6. The CDR3 extends over 14 amino acids. The CDR3 here is CAISPTGQGYEQYF. DNA of the CDR3: TGTGCCATCAGTCCAACCGGACAGGGCTACGAGCAGTACTTC.

The chain joins TRBV27 to TRBJ2-1, with D maybe TRBD2 (5 bases). In germline, CDR1 is MNHEY, CDR2 SMNVEV (reference sequence). V was shortened by 6 bases and J by 2 bases, with 14 bases between the two germline ends. This CDR3 has 15 amino acids. The CDR3 sequence is CASRGWESTYNEQFF. The DNA for the CDR3 is TGTGCCAGCAGGGGGTGGGAGTCTACCTACAATGAGCAGTTCTTC.

V gene TRBV30 combines with J gene TRBJ2-6; either TRBD1 or TRBD2 may fit D (6 bases each). Between the trimmed V and J ends, which lost 5 bases and 0 bases, there was a span of 23 bases. The CDR3 sequence is 19 residues long. In germline, CDR1 is GTSNPN, CDR2 SVGIG (reference sequence). DNA for the CDR3: TGTGCCTGGGGGGGGACGGCAGGGGCGATCTCCTCTGGGGCCAACGTCCTGACTTTC. Residues: CAWGGTAGAISSGANVLTF.

This chain connects TRBV7-2 to TRBJ1-3; D remains unclear. The germline CDR1 and CDR2 sequences are SGHTA and FQGNSA. The germline V and J ends were trimmed by 1 base and 4 bases, with 8 bases remaining between them. This CDR3 region has 14 residues. The CDR3: CASSLGPGGNTIYF. CDR3 bases: TGTGCCAGCAGCTTAGGTCCGGGGGGAAACACCATATATTTT. Full variable domain (remainder filled in from reference TRBV7-2 and TRBJ1-3): GAGVSQSPSNKVTEKGKDVELRCDPISGHTALYWYRQSLGQGLEFLIYFQGNSAPDKSGLPSDRFSAERTGGSVSTLTIQRTQQEDSAVYLCASSLGPGGNTIYFGEGSWLTVV.

This rearrangement joins TRBV18 to TRBJ2-7, with D possibly being TRBD1 (6 bases). The germline gives CDR1 KGHSH, CDR2 LQKENI. The CDR3 spans 15 residues. V lost 3 bases, J lost 3 bases, and 15 bases lay in between. The CDR3 is CASSPRGGISYEQYF. The CDR3 DNA follows: TGTGCCAGCTCACCCAGAGGGGGAATAAGCTACGAGCAGTACTTC.

This chain joins TRBV28 and TRBJ2-2; D might be TRBD1 (6 bases). From germline, CDR1 is MDHEN and CDR2 SYDVKM. Trimming stripped 4 bases from V and 1 base from J, with 13 bases between. CDR3 length: 16 amino acids. This CDR3 is CASSSAPGVNTGELFF. CDR3 DNA sequence: TGTGCCAGCAGTTCAGCCCCAGGGGTGAACACCGGGGAGCTGTTTTTT.

The gene calls are TRBV4-1 and TRBJ2-5; 12 bases fit TRBD2. The CDR3 is 15 amino acids. The germline gives CDR1 MGHRA, CDR2 YSYEKL. With V trimmed by 4 bases and J by 4 bases, 4 bases remained unmatched. The chain's CDR3 is CASSRTTSGRETQYF. The CDR3 nucleotides read TGCGCCAGCAGCCGAACGACTAGCGGGAGAGAGACCCAGTACTTC.

This chain links TRBV12-3 or TRBV12-4 with TRBJ1-2; D is uncertain. This CDR3 spans 12 amino acids. The V gene lost 2 bases and the J gene lost 4 bases, with 5 bases spanning the gap. CDR3 residues: CASSLSSYGYTF. CDR3 in DNA: TGTGCCAGCAGTTTAAGTAGCTATGGCTACACCTTC.

J is TRBJ1-5 and V is TRBV30; TRBD1 agrees at 7 bases. Germline CDR1 GTSNPN, CDR2 SVGIG (reference sequence). After removal of 5 bases from V and 6 bases from J, the junction contained 4 bases not matched to a gene. The CDR3 is made up of 12 amino acids. DNA for the CDR3: TGTGCCTGGTCAGGGGGAACTCAGCCCCAGCATTTT. This gives the protein CAWSGGTQPQHF.

This clone was seen only once. J is TRBJ1-5 and V is TRBV30, with 7 positions matching TRBD1. In germline, CDR1 is GTSNPN, CDR2 SVGIG (reference sequence). This CDR3 contains 14 residues. V shed 1 base and J 6 bases; nucleotides not matched to a gene: 6. This CDR3 is CAWSAGQYAQPQHF. DNA for the CDR3: TGTGCCTGGAGTGCGGGACAGTATGCTCAGCCCCAGCATTTT.

In this sample, this clone turned up once. This rearrangement joins TRBV14 to TRBJ2-6, with no clear D. With 1 base removed from V and 0 bases from J, the gap between germline ends came to 4 bases. The CDR3 loop spans 15 amino acids. Germline assignment: CDR1 SGHDN and CDR2 FVKESK. CDR3 amino acids: CASSQGGSGANVLTF. Written as DNA, the CDR3 is TGTGCCAGCAGCCAAGGCGGCTCTGGGGCCAACGTCCTGACTTTC. The whole variable domain, remainder taken from reference TRBV14 and TRBJ2-6, is EAGVTQFPSHSVIEKGQTVTLRCDPISGHDNLYWYRRVMGKEIKFLLHFVKESKQDESGMPNNRFLAERTGGTYSTLKVQPAELEDSGVYFCASSQGGSGANVLTFGAGSRLTVL.

This chain connects TRBV19 to TRBJ1-5; TRBD1 might be the D (6 bases). CDR1 and CDR2 from the germline V gene are LNHDA and SQIVND (reference sequence). V was trimmed by 6 bases and J by 1 base, leaving 13 bases between them. CDR3 size: 15 residues. CDR3 sequence: CASRFQDSSNQPQHF. The CDR3 coding sequence is TGTGCCAGTAGATTCCAGGACAGCAGCAATCAGCCCCAGCATTTT.

The chain has TRBV19 and TRBJ1-1, with TRBD1 matching 7 bases. This CDR3 has 14 amino acids. The V gene end was trimmed by 3 bases and the J gene end by 5 bases; junction bases not matched to a gene: 6. Per the germline V gene, CDR1 is LNHDA and CDR2 is SQIVND (reference sequence). The CDR3 spells CASSMHRGPTEAFF. CDR3 DNA sequence: TGTGCCAGTAGTATGCACAGGGGTCCGACTGAAGCTTTCTTT.

V usage is TRBV5-4 and J usage is TRBJ1-4; D unresolved. The ends were cut back, 1 base at V and 8 bases at J, with 9 bases in the middle. Germline V gives CDR1 SGHNT, CDR2 YYREEE (reference sequence). This CDR3 contains 13 residues. The CDR3 is CASSLITEEKLFF. The CDR3, as DNA: TGTGCCAGCAGCTTGATAACAGAGGAAAAACTGTTTTTT.